Many counts were recorded for the clone carrying this T cell receptor beta chain. The CDR3 has 14 residues. Looked up from germline, CDR1 is SNHLY and CDR2 is FYNNEI. The V gene end was trimmed by 7 bases and the J gene end by 6 bases; junction bases not matched to a gene: 7. The data belong to a study of breast tumors, draining lymph nodes, adjacent tissues. In TCRdb, the multiplex PCR reads were re-called with MiXCR into one record per CDR3 protein. The sample records approximately 100,000 distinct CDR3 sequences, more than 30% being singletons. The lymph nodes were axillary draining lymph nodes from breast cancer patients.

This chain connects TRBV2 to TRBJ2-2; 8 nucleotides line up with TRBD1. The receptor comes from a female donor with breast cancer. Some clones in this sample may be carry-over from other donors' samples. Specimen: axillary lymph node tissue. The chain's CDR3 is CASNQGALAGELFF. For the CDR3, the DNA is TGTGCCAGCAACCAGGGGGCGTTGGCCGGGGAGCTGTTTTTT.